A selection of T cell receptor beta chains follows, all from one sample in a study of T-cell reconstitution after alpha-beta-depleted transplantation in children. TCRdb processed the PCR reads anew with MiXCR; each CDR3 protein has one entry. This sample has fewer than 750,000 distinct CDR3 sequences, with more than 20% found just once. Here the sequenced sample was PBMCs, mostly from graft donor cells, taken 360 days after TCRalphabeta/CD19-depleted stem cell transplant. The receptors come from a boy less than two years old who had a stem cell transplant for acute myeloid leukemia, so the T cells may come from the graft donor. CDR3s include the opening cysteine and the closing phenylalanine or tryptophan. A D gene is named only where the DNA matches it firmly. Rows may omit the clone size; those that give it use once, few, many or a size class.

CDR3	DNA	V	J	D	size
CASREGGVNIQYF	TGTGCCAGCCGCGAGGGAGGTGTGAACATTCAGTACTTC	TRBV6-2/TRBV6-3	TRBJ2-4	NA	NA
CSVSRGGIAPETQYF	TGCAGTGTTTCGCGCGGGGGAATCGCGCCAGAGACCCAGTACTTC	TRBV20-1	TRBJ2-5	TRBD2	NA
CASTLETRQFF	TGTGCCAGCACTCTCGAGACGAGGCAGTTCTTC	TRBV2	TRBJ2-1	NA	NA
CASSPPGQGNTEAFF	TGTGCCAGCAGCCCCCCGGGACAGGGGAACACTGAAGCTTTCTTT	TRBV11-2	TRBJ1-1	TRBD1	many
CATSEMSGGVETQYF	TGTGCCACCAGTGAGATGTCAGGGGGCGTAGAGACCCAGTACTTC	TRBV24-1	TRBJ2-5	TRBD1	many
CATHEARGETQYF	TGTGCCACACATGAGGCCCGAGGGGAGACCCAGTACTTC	TRBV6-2/TRBV6-3	TRBJ2-5	NA	NA
CATSDTSGGSWWEQFF	TGTGCCACCAGTGATACATCGGGGGGCTCGTGGTGGGAGCAGTTCTTC	TRBV24-1	TRBJ2-1	NA	NA
CSASPPYGYTF	TGCAGTGCCTCACCCCCCTATGGCTACACCTTC	TRBV20-1	TRBJ1-2	NA	many
CASSPWTGGLGEAFF	TGCGCCAGCAGCCCCTGGACAGGGGGCCTGGGTGAAGCTTTCTTT	TRBV4-1	TRBJ1-1	TRBD1	NA
CASQEETQYF	TGCGCCAGCCAGGAAGAGACCCAGTACTTC	TRBV5-1	TRBJ2-5	NA	NA
CASRKLAEATDTQYF	TGTGCCAGCAGGAAACTAGCGGAGGCCACAGATACGCAGTATTTT	TRBV12-3/TRBV12-4	TRBJ2-3	TRBD2	NA
CASSKADRPTEAFF	TGTGCCAGCAGCAAAGCAGACAGGCCCACTGAAGCTTTCTTT	TRBV21-1	TRBJ1-1	NA	many
CASSQDKNRDGYTF	TGCGCCAGCAGCCAAGATAAGAATAGAGATGGCTACACCTTC	TRBV4-3	TRBJ1-2	NA	once
CASSGHSYEQYF	TGTGCCAGCAGCGGACACTCCTACGAGCAGTACTTC	TRBV12-3/TRBV12-4	TRBJ2-7	NA	NA
CASRRQGRLGYNSPLHF	TGTGCCAGCAGGCGTCAGGGGCGATTGGGCTATAATTCACCCCTCCACTTT	TRBV27	TRBJ1-6	NA	NA
CASSSGGTGYSYEQYF	TGTGCCAGCAGTTCAGGAGGGACAGGTTACTCCTACGAGCAGTACTTC	TRBV27	TRBJ2-7	TRBD1	few
CASSSLSRQETQYF	TGCGCCAGCAGCAGTTTATCTAGGCAAGAGACCCAGTACTTC	TRBV5-1	TRBJ2-5	NA	many
CASSLRDGNSPLHF	TGTGCCAGCAGTCTCCGGGACGGAAATTCACCCCTCCACTTT	TRBV7-2	TRBJ1-6	NA	NA
CSAAQGARGGNTIYF	TGCAGTGCGGCTCAGGGGGCGCGAGGTGGAAACACCATATATTTT	TRBV20-1	TRBJ1-3	TRBD1	NA
CASSLADANTGELFF	TGTGCCAGCAGCTTAGCGGACGCGAACACCGGGGAGCTGTTTTTT	TRBV11-2	TRBJ2-2	NA	NA
CASWGQHYEQYF	TGTGCCAGCTGGGGACAGCACTACGAGCAGTACTTC	TRBV6-5	TRBJ2-7	TRBD1	NA
CASSFLGQGREQFF	TGTGCCAGCAGTTTCCTCGGACAGGGACGGGAGCAGTTCTTC	TRBV28	TRBJ2-1	TRBD1	NA
CASSQRAANSYEQYF	TGTGCCAGCAGCCAGCGCGCGGCAAACTCCTACGAGCAGTACTTC	TRBV7-2	TRBJ2-7	NA	many
CSARDFPGRAFSTDTQYF	TGCAGTGCTAGAGATTTTCCGGGCAGAGCCTTTAGCACAGATACGCAGTATTTT	TRBV20-1	TRBJ2-3	NA	NA
CASSLGHYSGANVLTF	TGTGCCAGCAGCTTAGGACATTACTCTGGGGCCAACGTCCTGACTTTC	TRBV7-9	TRBJ2-6	NA	NA
CASRYDRVSRELFF	TGTGCCAGCAGATATGACAGGGTGTCCCGGGAGCTGTTTTTT	TRBV6-5	TRBJ2-2	TRBD1	NA
CSAIPLGLTNEKLFF	TGCAGTGCTATACCCTTAGGGTTAACTAATGAAAAACTGTTTTTT	TRBV20-1	TRBJ1-4	NA	NA
CASSPPRQGKTQYF	TGCGCCAGCAGCCCCCCTCGACAGGGAAAGACCCAGTACTTC	TRBV5-1	TRBJ2-5	TRBD1	many
CSASWDRDPGSYEQYF	TGCAGTGCTAGTTGGGACAGGGACCCTGGGTCCTACGAGCAGTACTTC	TRBV20-1	TRBJ2-7	TRBD1	NA
CASSLLGRTGELFF	TGCGCCAGCAGCTTGCTGGGGCGGACCGGGGAGCTGTTTTTT	TRBV5-1	TRBJ2-2	NA	NA
CSVTYWGRADTQYF	TGCAGCGTTACCTATTGGGGGAGGGCAGATACGCAGTATTTT	TRBV29-1	TRBJ2-3	TRBD2	many
CASSQRLTGLGNTGELFF	TGTGCCAGCAGCCAAAGGTTGACCGGGCTCGGAAACACCGGGGAGCTGTTTTTT	TRBV3-1	TRBJ2-2	NA	NA
CASSLPGISPLHF	TGTGCCAGCAGCCTGCCAGGCATATCACCCCTCCACTTT	TRBV3-1	TRBJ1-6	NA	few
CASSTTGQDFYEQYF	TGTGCCAGCAGTACCACGGGACAGGACTTCTACGAGCAGTACTTC	TRBV6-2/TRBV6-3	TRBJ2-7	TRBD1	NA
CASSQVETQYF	TGTGCCAGCAGCCAAGTAGAGACCCAGTACTTC	TRBV12-3/TRBV12-4	TRBJ2-5	NA	few
CASSVGLAGAGGEQFF	TGTGCCAGCAGCGTCGGACTAGCGGGGGCCGGGGGTGAGCAGTTCTTC	TRBV7-2	TRBJ2-1	TRBD2	few
CAISESGAGEESTEAFF	TGTGCCATCAGTGAGTCGGGGGCAGGGGAAGAGAGCACTGAAGCTTTCTTT	TRBV10-3	TRBJ1-1	NA	NA
CASSYSERDGQTFF	TGTGCCAGCAGTTACTCTGAAAGGGACGGTCAAACTTTCTTT	TRBV12-3/TRBV12-4	TRBJ1-1	NA	many
CASSLLSRGDTQYF	TGTGCCAGCAGCTTACTATCCCGAGGGGATACGCAGTATTTT	TRBV7-9	TRBJ2-3	NA	few
CATGQGADTQYF	TGTGCCACCGGACAGGGTGCGGATACGCAGTATTTT	TRBV2	TRBJ2-3	TRBD1	NA
CASSLDGKNQPQHF	TGCGCCAGCAGCTTGGACGGGAAAAATCAGCCCCAGCATTTT	TRBV5-1	TRBJ1-5	NA	NA
CATSRDGAKGINEQFF	TGTGCCACCAGCAGAGATGGGGCGAAAGGGATCAATGAGCAGTTCTTC	TRBV15	TRBJ2-1	NA	NA
CASSLALTGSYEQYF	TGCGCCAGCAGCTTGGCTCTGACAGGGTCTTACGAGCAGTACTTC	TRBV5-1	TRBJ2-7	TRBD1	NA
CASSLGGTGEPQHF	TGCGCCAGCAGCTTGGGTGGGACGGGGGAGCCCCAGCATTTT	TRBV5-1	TRBJ1-5	NA	NA
CSGEAANTEAFF	TGCAGTGGTGAGGCGGCGAACACTGAAGCTTTCTTT	TRBV20-1	TRBJ1-1	NA	few
CASSPGSRAAANTGELFF	TGCGCCAGCAGCCCCGGTTCCCGGGCGGCCGCGAACACCGGGGAGCTGTTTTTT	TRBV4-1	TRBJ2-2	NA	many
CAISESVGRGGPAKNIQYF	TGTGCCATCAGTGAGTCGGTTGGTCGCGGGGGACCAGCCAAAAACATTCAGTACTTC	TRBV10-3	TRBJ2-4	TRBD2	NA
CASSNNGGELFF	TGTGCCAGCAGCAACAACGGCGGGGAGCTGTTTTTT	TRBV7-9	TRBJ2-2	NA	many
CASSLLSTGGQYF	TGTGCCAGCAGTCTCCTCAGCACGGGGGGGCAGTATTTT	TRBV27	TRBJ2-3	TRBD2	NA
CASSYRLGEMNTEAFF	TGTGCCAGCAGTTACCGGTTGGGGGAGATGAACACTGAAGCTTTCTTT	TRBV6-5	TRBJ1-1	NA	NA